This T cell receptor (beta chain) came from a study of graft-versus-host responses after intestinal transplantation. Study-level findings and limits: GvH clones surfaced in recipient marrow, some emerging earlier in ileum or blood.

Clones were sequenced by immunoSEQ multiplex PCR, and TCRdb holds only the in-frame ones, with some missing. The data show about 59,000 clones, around 93% seen once. About this clone itself: The antigen is undetermined.

From germline, CDR1 is SGHRS and CDR2 YFSETQ. Trimming removed 2 bases at V and 0 bases at J, with 9 bases between. The CDR3 consists of 15 residues. The receptor was derived from a human donor who was the organ donor for an intestinal transplant. The material was unstimulated CD4+ T cells sorted from spleen or lymph node cells, obtained before transplant. The chain links TRBV5-1 to TRBJ2-1, with D tentatively TRBD2 (6 bases). The CDR3 sequence is CASSFAGSSYNEQFF. DNA of the CDR3: TGCGCCAGCAGCTTTGCGGGGAGCTCCTACAATGAGCAGTTCTTC.